This TCR beta chain was recovered during a study of response to subunit inactivated influenza vaccine. V was cut by 4 bases and J by 3 bases, with 13 bases left in between. The CDR3 length is 15 residues. CDR1 is SGHTA, CDR2 FQGNSA, per germline. TCRdb itself ran the RT-PCR reads through MiXCR, one entry per CDR3 protein. This sample has hundreds of thousands of distinct CDR3 sequences, with 15% to 17% found just once. This clonotype was found a few times. The antigen is unknown. Study-level results: Seasonal influenza vaccination, on each occasion, was suggested by the authors to recruit few new T cells.

The source is a man in his fifties who received an inactivated influenza vaccine. V and J are TRBV7-2 and TRBJ2-4, with a weak D call TRBD2 (6 bases). The source material was PBMCs from blood, sampled 12 days after vaccination. CDR3 nucleotides: TGTGCCAGCAGCTCCAGACCGGGGGACAAAAACATTCAGTACTTC. Protein sequence: CASSSRPGDKNIQYF.